Following are 8 T cell receptor beta chains from one sample sequenced in a study of post-analysis software for immune sequencing data. General observations from the study: The study found TRBV5-6, TRBV5-1 and TRBV20-1 among five TRBV segments more frequent in patients than controls.

Antigens for these TCRs are unknown. Unique-molecular-identifier-tagged TCR beta cDNA libraries were used. TCRdb recomputed calls from the PCR reads with MiXCR, one row per CDR3 protein. The sample includes roughly 580,000 distinct CDR3 sequences, roughly 46% seen only once; the top ten take 1.5% to 2%. The sequenced sample was blood. All receptors derive from a girl aged 10-17 years with multiple sclerosis.

The rearrangement links TRBV12-3 or TRBV12-4 to TRBJ2-7; TRBD1 matches at 9 bases. This CDR3 region has 14 residues. V trimming: 5 bases; J trimming: 3 bases; junction bases outside the gene matches: 5. The CDR3 coding sequence is TGTGCCAGCAGTACGGGGACAGGGCTCTACGAGCAGTACTTC. This translates into CASSTGTGLYEQYF.

The gene calls are TRBV12-3 or TRBV12-4 and TRBJ2-7; D remains ambiguous. The CDR3 length is 13 residues. V shed 6 bases and J shed 4 bases, with 13 bases lying between them. CDR3 loop: CASRFSSLYEQYF. Here the CDR3 DNA reads TGTGCCAGCAGGTTTTCCTCCCTTTACGAGCAGTACTTC.

The gene calls are TRBV10-3 and TRBJ2-5; 7 positions agree with TRBD1. This CDR3 spans 15 amino acids. From germline, CDR1 is ENHRY and CDR2 SYGVKD. J was trimmed by 1 base and V by 3 bases; bases with no gene match: 5. CDR3 in amino acids: CAISDRGQTQETQYF. Here the CDR3 DNA reads TGTGCCATCAGTGATAGGGGGCAGACCCAAGAGACCCAGTACTTC.

This chain joins TRBV12-3 or TRBV12-4 and TRBJ1-2; no clear D gene. CDR3 length: 15 amino acids. V shed 5 bases and J shed 3 bases, with 16 bases lying between them. The CDR3 here is CASSPSRAWDYGYTF. Written as DNA, the CDR3 is TGTGCCAGCAGTCCCTCGCGGGCCTGGGACTATGGCTACACCTTC.

This clonotype was observed a few times. The chain has TRBV6-6 and TRBJ1-5; D is undetermined. The germline V gene encodes CDR1 MNHNY and CDR2 SVGAGI (reference sequence). The germline V and J ends were trimmed by 2 bases and 5 bases, with 4 bases remaining between them. The CDR3 sequence is 12 residues long. CDR3 sequence reads: CASSYKDQPQHF. The CDR3 nucleotides read TGTGCCAGCAGTTACAAGGATCAGCCCCAGCATTTT.

The V and J genes are TRBV2 and TRBJ1-1, with a tentative D call TRBD1 (5 bases). From germline, CDR1 is SNHLY and CDR2 FYNNEI. CDR3 length equals 14 residues. V was clipped by 3 bases and J by 0 bases, with 8 bases between them. The CDR3 sequence is CASSEAGMNTEAFF. The CDR3 nucleotides are TGTGCCAGCAGTGAGGCAGGGATGAACACTGAAGCTTTCTTT. Full variable domain (outside the CDR3, taken from reference TRBV2 and TRBJ1-1): EPEVTQTPSHQVTQMGQEVILRCVPISNHLYFYWYRQILGQKVEFLVSFYNNEISEKSEIFDDQFSVERPDGSNFTLKIRSTKLEDSAMYFCASSEAGMNTEAFFGQGTRLTVV.

Points on this clonotype: One end of the junction fails to match germline, which may point to a read error. The V and J genes are TRBV29-1 and TRBJ1-4; TRBD1 matches at 7 bases. Germline CDR1 reads SQVTM; CDR2 reads ANQGSEA. The CDR3 totals 13 residues. This CDR3 is CSVERDSNEKRFF. The CDR3 nucleotides read TGCAGCGTTGAACGGGACAGTAATGAAAAACGGTTTTTT. Combining the CDR3 with reference TRBV29-1 and TRBJ1-4 gives the whole variable domain SAVISQKPSRDICQRGTSLTIQCQVDSQVTMMFWYRQQPGQSLTLIATANQGSEATYESGFVIDKFPISRPNLTFSTLTVSNMSPEDSSIYLCSVERDSNEKRFFGSGTQLSVL.

This chain links TRBV9 with TRBJ2-7; TRBD1 might be the D (6 bases). V gave up 0 bases and J gave up 5 bases, with 12 bases separating them. The CDR3 has 14 amino acids. Germline V CDR1 and CDR2: SGDLS, YYNGEE. CDR3 nucleotides: TGTGCCAGCAGCGTAGCCACAGGGTCGGACGAGCAGTACTTC. Amino acid sequence: CASSVATGSDEQYF.